This T cell receptor beta chain was sequenced for a study of CD8+ T cells in alopecia areata. The treatment here: oral pan-JAK inhibitor, 5-10 mg twice daily. Germline V gene sequence: CDR1 GTSNPN, CDR2 SVGIG (reference sequence). This CDR3 has 13 amino acids. V lost 5 bases and J 6 bases, leaving 14 bases between the germline ends. As the sequencing template, cDNA was produced by extracting RNA and reverse transcribing it. Profiled with immunoSEQ multiplex PCR; TCRdb holds only in-frame clones, not every one. The repertoire holds 150,000 to 200,000 clones, with just over 65% as singletons. The gene calls are TRBV30 and TRBJ1-5; TRBD1 might be the D (5 bases). This TCR came from a human donor with alopecia areata. Source: CD4+ T cells sorted from blood, taken at week 4, from a patient treated with tofacitinib. The chain's CDR3 is CAWAQMGGQPQHF. The CDR3 nucleotides read TGTGCCTGGGCCCAAATGGGGGGTCAGCCCCAGCATTTT.